This T cell receptor beta chain was sequenced in a study of shared clonotypes between healthy human individuals. This CDR3 is 16 amino acids long. CDR1 and CDR2 (germline): SGHDT, YYEEEE. Trimming removed 0 bases from V and 0 bases from J, with 12 bases in between. Recent acute infections and vaccinations were absent in the healthy HIV-negative adult donors. Once extracted for a subset, genomic DNA was divided evenly among several immunoSEQ plates. TCRdb's copy holds only in-frame clones and misses some; the assay was immunoSEQ multiplex PCR. This repertoire shows about half a million clones, around 73% found once; its top ten account for around 12%.

This chain joins TRBV5-6 and TRBJ1-1, with D possibly being TRBD1 (5 bases). This TCR was recovered from a middle-aged woman in good health. Some clones in this sample may be carry-over from other donors' samples. Sequenced: PBMCs. For the CDR3, the DNA is TGTGCCAGCAGCTTGGATTACGAGACAGTGAACACTGAAGCTTTCTTT. It yields the protein CASSLDYETVNTEAFF.